Shown below are 5 T cell receptor beta chains from a single sample sequenced in a study of T cell repertoires in cytomegalovirus infection. TCRdb analysed the reads with MiXCR anew, one entry per CDR3 protein. The sample records some 600,000 distinct CDR3 sequences, roughly 26% being singletons. The specimen sequenced was CD8+ T cells from PBMCs. Every receptor here comes from a human donor in good health (CMV status not recorded). Some clones in this sample may be carry-over from other donors' samples.

The chain uses TRBV6-2 or TRBV6-3 and TRBJ2-1; TRBD2 might be the D (5 bases). This CDR3 is built from 16 residues. The germline CDR1 and CDR2 sequences are MNHEY and SVGEGT. V was cut by 6 bases and J by 4 bases, with 19 bases left in between. For the CDR3, the DNA is TGTGCCAGCAGCCTTACGCGGGCGGCCTTTTACAATGAGCAGTTCTTC. Protein: CASSLTRAAFYNEQFF.

This clonotype appeared many times. The rearrangement joins TRBV7-2 to TRBJ2-1; 7 bases map to TRBD2. Losses at the gene ends were 6 bases for V and 2 bases for J; bases not matched to a gene: 7. The V gene's germline CDR1 is SGHTA and CDR2 FQGNSA. The CDR3 is 15 amino acids. The CDR3: CASRFTSDAYNEQFF. In DNA, the CDR3 is TGTGCCAGCAGGTTCACTAGCGATGCCTACAATGAGCAGTTCTTC.

This sequence joins TRBV7-2 and TRBJ2-3; no clear D gene. Per the germline V gene, CDR1 is SGHTA and CDR2 is FQGNSA. V lost 1 base and J lost 0, with 8 bases in between. There are 15 residues in the CDR3. The CDR3: CASSLGFRSTDTQYF. The CDR3 region has the DNA TGTGCCAGCAGCTTAGGCTTTCGGAGCACAGATACGCAGTATTTT.

V and J are TRBV7-9 and TRBJ2-7, with TRBD1 matching over 9 bases. The CDR3 has 15 residues. After removal of 4 bases from V and 4 bases from J, the junction contained 8 bases not matched to a gene. Per the germline V gene, CDR1 is SEHNR and CDR2 is FQNEAQ (reference sequence). The CDR3 nucleotides are TGTGCCAGCAGCTCGACCGCGGGGACAGGGTACGAGCAGTACGTC. This translates into CASSSTAGTGYEQYV.

The rearrangement uses TRBV4-1 and TRBJ2-2; D uncertain. V lost 1 base and J lost 7, with 10 bases in between. This CDR3 contains 14 residues. Germline values: CDR1 MGHRA, CDR2 YSYEKL. For the CDR3, the DNA is TGCGCCAGCAGCCAAGGTTACGATGTCGGGGAGCTGTTTTTT. Translated: CASSQGYDVGELFF.